The 21 T cell receptor beta chains below all came from one sample that was sequenced in a study of blood T cell repertoires in COVID-19 (dated by TCRdb to the early 2020s). Preparation of the library involved the immunoSEQ multiplex PCR assay. TCRdb stores this immuneACCESS table with in-frame sequences only. Part of the clones is absent; in the studies checked, under half of the shortfall reflects unresolved V genes, and no reason is known for the rest. The sample has 60,000 to 70,000 clones on record, 82% of them singletons. The ten largest make up under 7% of the sample. Sequencing was carried out using peripheral blood. Every receptor here comes from a man between 60 and 75 years old with acute or convalescent COVID-19.

V usage is TRBV5-1 and J usage is TRBJ2-5; 8 nucleotides align to TRBD1. This CDR3 region has 16 residues. The V segment lost 5 bases and the J segment 0 bases; nucleotides outside the gene matches: 9. CDR1 is SGHRS and CDR2 is YFSETQ in the germline V gene. DNA for the CDR3: TGCGCCAGCAGGCAGTCCTACAGGGGGAACCAAGAGACCCAGTACTTC. This gives the protein CASRQSYRGNQETQYF.

The chain has TRBV11-3 and TRBJ1-3; D unclear. This CDR3 is 16 amino acids long. CDR1 and CDR2 from the germline V gene are SGHNT and YENEEA. V was clipped by 3 bases and J by 0 bases, with 12 bases between them. The CDR3 region is CASSLLGRSSGNTIYF. The CDR3 bases are TGTGCCAGCAGCTTGTTAGGGAGATCCTCTGGAAACACCATATATTTT.

V usage is TRBV4-3 and J usage is TRBJ2-2; 10 positions agree with TRBD2. V was pared by 4 bases and J by 1 base, with 6 bases of the junction left unmatched. This CDR3 has 17 residues. Per germline, CDR1 LGHNA and CDR2 YSLEER. The CDR3 nucleotides are TGCGCCAGCAGCCCCGTGGTAGCGGGGGGGAACACCGGGGAGCTGTTTTTT. Protein sequence: CASSPVVAGGNTGELFF.

This clone showed up just a few times. The J gene is TRBJ1-2, the V gene TRBV5-6; the match to TRBD1 covers 8 bases. The V gene end was trimmed by 3 bases and the J gene end by 7 bases; junction bases not matched to a gene: 11. The length of the CDR3 is 15 residues. Germline loops: CDR1 SGHDT, CDR2 YYEEEE. CDR3 loop: CASSYAAGGPRGYTF. The CDR3 DNA reads as TGTGCCAGCAGCTACGCGGCAGGGGGCCCCCGTGGCTACACCTTC.

This clone occurred a few times. J is TRBJ1-2 and V is TRBV7-9; 7 nucleotides match TRBD1. Trimming at V came to 1 base and at J to 2 bases, leaving 7 bases not matched to a gene. This CDR3 region has 16 residues. Germline CDR1 is SEHNR and CDR2 is FQNEAQ (reference sequence). In DNA, the CDR3 is TGTGCCAGCAGCTTAGAGGGGGCGAAGGTGAACTATGGCTACACCTTC. Protein: CASSLEGAKVNYGYTF.

This rearrangement joins TRBV18 to TRBJ2-5; 7 bases are a match to TRBD1. There are 18 residues in the CDR3. Germline-derived CDR1 and CDR2 are KGHSH and LQKENI. Trimming cost V 3 bases and J 0 bases; bases outside gene matches: 13. The CDR3 bases are TGTGCCAGCTCACCTATCGTTGACAGGGCCGTTCACCAAGAGACCCAGTACTTC. Amino acids: CASSPIVDRAVHQETQYF.

This clone was seen only once. The chain couples TRBV7-2 to TRBJ2-2; D is unresolved. Germline assignment: CDR1 SGHTA and CDR2 FQGNSA. The CDR3 has 15 residues. With 4 bases removed from V and 2 bases from J, the gap between germline ends came to 11 bases. CDR3 protein: CASSSVAGNTGELFF. DNA for the CDR3: TGTGCCAGCAGCTCCGTTGCAGGAAACACCGGGGAGCTGTTTTTT.

The genes are TRBV15 and TRBJ2-2, with TRBD1 matching 7 bases. The CDR3 sequence is 17 residues long. The trim removed 2 bases at V and 4 bases at J, leaving 10 bases unmatched. CDR1 is LNHNV and CDR2 is YYDKDF in the germline V gene (reference sequence). The CDR3 DNA follows: TGTGCCACCAGCAGATCGAAAAACAGGGGTGCCACCGGGGAGCTGTTTTTT. Encoded protein: CATSRSKNRGATGELFF.

The chain uses TRBV27 and TRBJ2-7; 9 bases are a match to TRBD1. The CDR3 runs 15 residues. The V gene's germline CDR1 is MNHEY and CDR2 SMNVEV (reference sequence). The ends lost 5 bases at V and 9 bases at J; junction bases unmatched: 14. CDR3 sequence: CASSPRDRVFIWQYV. The CDR3 bases are TGTGCCAGCAGTCCCCGGGACAGGGTATTTATTTGGCAGTACGTC.

The genes are TRBV5-4 and TRBJ2-4; 12 bases map to TRBD1. Trimming removed 4 bases from V and 1 base from J; junction bases left unmatched: 6. The CDR3 spans 17 residues. Germline CDR1 and CDR2: SGHNT and YYREEE (reference sequence). CDR3 region: CASSRRDRGLAKNIQYF. The CDR3 DNA reads as TGTGCCAGCAGCCGCCGGGACAGGGGGCTGGCCAAAAACATTCAGTACTTC.

The chain employs TRBV4-3 and TRBJ2-2; D remains unclear. Germline loops: CDR1 LGHNA, CDR2 YSLEER. The V gene lost 4 bases and the J gene lost 6 bases, with 9 bases spanning the gap. This CDR3 is 13 amino acids long. CDR3: CASSPKVAGELFF. The CDR3 region has the DNA TGCGCCAGCAGCCCTAAAGTGGCCGGGGAGCTGTTTTTT.

There are a few counts of this clone. The rearrangement joins TRBV2 to TRBJ2-7; 8 bases match TRBD1. Per the germline V gene, CDR1 is SNHLY and CDR2 is FYNNEI. V lost 5 bases to trimming and J lost 4 bases; unmatched junction nucleotides: 4. The CDR3 has 13 residues. CDR3 nucleotides: TGTGCCAGCAGTCTAGGACAGGGTTACGAGCAGTACTTC. As protein: CASSLGQGYEQYF.

The chain couples TRBV11-2 to TRBJ2-4; 9 bases fit TRBD1. The V gene's germline CDR1 is SGHAT and CDR2 FQNNGV. The ends lost 3 bases at V and 10 bases at J; junction bases unmatched: 4. The CDR3 runs 13 residues. This chain's CDR3 is CASSFGQGNIQYF. The CDR3 DNA sequence: TGTGCCAGCAGCTTTGGACAGGGGAATATTCAGTACTTC. The full variable domain, its missing parts supplied by reference TRBV11-2 and TRBJ2-4, is EAGVAQSPRYKIIEKRQSVAFWCNPISGHATLYWYQQILGQGPKLLIQFQNNGVVDDSQLPKDRFSAERLKGVDSTLKIQPAKLEDSAVYLCASSFGQGNIQYFGAGTRLSVL.

The V and J genes are TRBV11-3 and TRBJ1-1, with 7 nucleotides matching TRBD1. V lost 3 bases to trimming and J lost 4 bases; unmatched junction nucleotides: 2. Germline V gene lookup returns CDR1 SGHNT and CDR2 YENEEA. The CDR3 has 13 residues. CDR3 loop: CASSFQGGTEAFF. As DNA, the CDR3 is TGTGCCAGCAGCTTCCAGGGGGGCACTGAAGCTTTCTTT.

The chain joins TRBV6-2 or TRBV6-3 to TRBJ1-1; maybe TRBD1 (6 bases). V was trimmed by 2 bases and J by 4 bases, leaving 11 bases between them. The germline V gene has CDR1 MNHEY and CDR2 SVGEGT. This CDR3 region has 14 residues. The CDR3 loop reads CASSYGDRTTEAFF. The CDR3 bases are TGTGCCAGCAGTTACGGAGACAGGACCACTGAAGCTTTCTTT.

The chain recombines TRBV7-2 with TRBJ2-5; TRBD1 agrees at 9 bases. The CDR3 is 16 amino acids. The V segment lost 1 base and the J segment 5 bases; nucleotides outside the gene matches: 8. Germline lookup yields CDR1 SGHTA and CDR2 FQGNSA. CDR3 region: CASSLVGGQGWETQYF. For the CDR3, the DNA is TGTGCCAGCAGCTTAGTAGGGGGACAGGGTTGGGAGACCCAGTACTTC.

The V gene is TRBV6-6, the J gene TRBJ1-5; weak D call: TRBD1 (5 bases). Trimming pared 2 bases from V and 0 bases from J, leaving 5 bases between. CDR1 MNHNY and CDR2 SVGAGI come from the germline V gene (reference sequence). The length of the CDR3 is 14 residues. CDR3 sequence reads: CASSYRGSNQPQHF. CDR3 DNA: TGTGCCAGCAGTTACAGGGGTAGCAATCAGCCCCAGCATTTT.

This chain connects TRBV5-1 to TRBJ1-2; TRBD1 matches at 9 bases. This CDR3 comprises 15 residues. CDR1 is SGHRS, CDR2 YFSETQ, per germline. V shed 4 bases and J 6 bases; nucleotides not matched to a gene: 10. In DNA, the CDR3 is TGCGCCAGCAGCGGTCCCGGGACAGGGTTCGATGGCTACACCTTC. Translated: CASSGPGTGFDGYTF.

The V and J genes are TRBV6-1 and TRBJ2-1; maybe TRBD2 (5 bases). V lost 5 bases, J lost 7 bases, and 18 bases lay in between. Germline V CDR1 and CDR2: MNHNS, SASEGT. The CDR3 loop spans 15 amino acids. CDR3 coding DNA: TGTGCCAGCAGTCCCCGCCTAGCCGAAGGGAATGAGCAGTTCTTC. Residues: CASSPRLAEGNEQFF.

This clone was counted only a few times. V and J are TRBV15 and TRBJ1-6; 8 bases agree with TRBD1. Germline V gene lookup returns CDR1 LNHNV and CDR2 YYDKDF (reference sequence). J gave up 9 bases and V 2 bases, and 9 bases lay outside the gene matches. The CDR3 is made up of 16 amino acids. As DNA, the CDR3 is TGTGCCACCAGCAGACGGGCCGGGACAGGAGGTTCACCCCTCCACTTT. Its protein product is CATSRRAGTGGSPLHF.

The rearrangement joins TRBV11-3 to TRBJ1-6; a possible D gene is TRBD1 (5 bases). This CDR3 contains 15 residues. CDR1 is SGHNT and CDR2 is YENEEA in the germline V gene. Between the trimmed V and J ends, which lost 5 bases and 10 bases, there was a span of 18 bases. CDR3 sequence: CASSPTGTSGSPLHF. The CDR3 DNA sequence: TGTGCCAGCAGCCCCACGGGGACTAGCGGGTCACCCCTCCACTTT.